These 7 T cell receptor beta chains were sequenced from one sample in a study of blood T cell repertoires in COVID-19 (TCRdb year 2020). The library was obtained by the immunoSEQ multiplex PCR assay. In TCRdb, the immuneACCESS table is reduced to in-frame sequences with V and J assigned. These tables do not hold every clone; where another copy was compared, an unresolved V gene accounts for under half, and the others remain unexplained. The table for this sample lists 120,000 to 150,000 clones; 85% to 90% of them were counted only once. Roughly 1.4% of the sample lies in the top ten. Sequences were obtained from peripheral blood. The receptors derive from a woman aged 55-70 years with acute or convalescent COVID-19.

The chain couples TRBV19 to TRBJ1-5; D uncertain. The CDR3 totals 14 residues. The V and J ends lost 1 base and 3 bases respectively, with 7 bases between them. Germline CDR1 and CDR2: LNHDA and SQIVND (reference sequence). The DNA for the CDR3 is TGTGCCAGTAGTATAGCGGTGAACAATCAGCCCCAGCATTTT. Protein sequence: CASSIAVNNQPQHF.

This clone appeared once. The genes are TRBV7-9 and TRBJ2-7; tentatively, D is TRBD1 (6 bases). From germline, CDR1 is SEHNR and CDR2 FQNEAQ (reference sequence). The CDR3 is 13 residues long. Between the trimmed V and J ends, which lost 5 bases and 2 bases, there was a span of 10 bases. CDR3 sequence: CASSIGQTYEQYF. CDR3 nucleotide sequence: TGTGCCAGCAGCATCGGACAGACCTACGAGCAGTACTTC. The full variable domain, its missing parts supplied by reference TRBV7-9 and TRBJ2-7, is DTGVSQNPRHKITKRGQNVTFRCDPISEHNRLYWYRQTLGQGPEFLTYFQNEAQLEKSRLLSDRFSAERPKGSFSTLEIQRTEQGDSAMYLCASSIGQTYEQYFGPGTRLTVT.

V is TRBV29-1 and J is TRBJ1-2; 10 bases line up with TRBD1. The CDR3 has 13 residues. V lost 7 bases and J lost 5; bases outside the gene matches: 7. The germline V gene encodes CDR1 SQVTM and CDR2 ANQGSEA. The CDR3 loop is CSAARDRGYGYTF. CDR3 DNA sequence: TGCAGCGCAGCCCGGGACAGGGGTTATGGCTACACCTTC. Looking up the rest from reference TRBV29-1 and TRBJ1-2 gives the full variable domain: SAVISQKPSRDICQRGTSLTIQCQVDSQVTMMFWYRQQPGQSLTLIATANQGSEATYESGFVIDKFPISRPNLTFSTLTVSNMSPEDSSIYLCSAARDRGYGYTFGSGTRLTVV.

The chain uses TRBV19 and TRBJ2-3, with a possible D match to TRBD1 (6 bases). This CDR3 is 15 amino acids long. V was cut by 6 bases and J by 1 base, with 14 bases left in between. CDR1 and CDR2 (germline): LNHDA, SQIVND (reference sequence). The CDR3 region is CASSHTGFGTDTQYF. CDR3 nucleotide sequence: TGTGCCAGTAGCCATACAGGGTTTGGCACAGATACGCAGTATTTT.

The chain carries TRBV5-1 and TRBJ2-7; 8 bases agree with TRBD1. V lost 4 bases and J lost 4; bases outside the gene matches: 1. CDR3 length: 12 residues. Germline lookup yields CDR1 SGHRS and CDR2 YFSETQ. CDR3 nucleotide sequence: TGCGCCAGCAGCGGGGACAGGTACGAGCAGTACTTC. It translates to CASSGDRYEQYF.

As for this clone: An end of the junction differs from the germline gene, which may be a read error. The chain carries TRBV7-7 and TRBJ2-1; the match to TRBD1 covers 9 bases. The CDR3 runs 15 residues. CDR1 and CDR2 from the germline V gene are SSHAT and FNYEAQ (reference sequence). The CDR3 spells CASSLGTGRYNEQFF. The CDR3 DNA reads as TGTGCTAGCAGCTTAGGGACAGGGAGATACAATGAGCAGTTCTTC.

The V call is TRBV6-5, the J call TRBJ1-4, with TRBD1 matching 7 bases. Germline V lookup: CDR1 MNHEY, CDR2 SVGAGI. Losses at the gene ends were 9 bases for V and 6 bases for J; bases not matched to a gene: 7. This CDR3 is 13 amino acids long. The CDR3 DNA reads as TGTGCCAGTTACCGACAGGGCGATGAAAAACTGTTTTTT. This gives the protein CASYRQGDEKLFF.